This T cell receptor (beta chain) was found in a study of Tregs in tolerant kidney transplant recipients. Details on this clone: Its antigen is not identified.

General observations from the study: Biological reproducibility was not directly addressed in this study. Some patients' samples used different primers over time, so nucleotide sequences weren't comparable.

TCRdb's table, derived via immunoSEQ multiplex PCR, lists solely in-frame clones and lacks some. In all, the sample yields about 15,000 clones. The nonmyeloablative bone marrow transplants came from related graft donors, with transient mixed chimerism. Unstimulated regulatory T cells (CD4+CD25+CD127-), CD4+CD25- non-regulatory cells, CD4 and CD8 cells were FACS-sorted from thawed PBMCs. The sequence derives from a human patient who received a combined kidney and bone marrow transplant. Some T cells here may be from the graft donor. The sample was CD4+ T cells from blood (PBMCs), taken 12 months after the transplant.

CDR3 sequence reads: CASSSSGRGTDTQYF. Incomplete CDR3 DNA: TGTGCCAGCAGCTCTAGCGGGAGGGGGACAGATACG. The V call is TRBV7-8, the J call TRBJ2-3; 12 bases align to TRBD2. The sequenced fragment ends 3 residues before the CDR3 boundary, so the rest is inferred from the germline J gene. V gave up 4 bases and J gave up 3 bases; unmatched junction bases: 2. Looked up from germline, CDR1 is SGHVS and CDR2 is FQNEAQ. The CDR3 runs 15 residues.